These 21 T cell receptor beta chains were sequenced from one sample in a study of T cell changes during pregnancy in multiple sclerosis. Libraries were prepared by immunoSEQ multiplex PCR; TCRdb keeps only in-frame clonotypes and omits some of them. The sample holds 100,000 to 130,000 clones, 85% to 95% seen once. Sequenced here: peripheral blood, sampled in the third trimester of pregnancy. The receptors shown here come from a female donor in good health, enrolled as a control in a pregnancy study.

The V call is TRBV12-5, the J call TRBJ1-2, with TRBD1 matching 12 bases. Germline CDR1 and CDR2: LGHNT and FRNRAP. V lost 6 bases, J lost 2 bases, and 7 bases stayed unmatched. The CDR3 loop spans 16 amino acids. The CDR3 protein is CASGLGDRGQNYGYTF. DNA of the CDR3: TGTGCTAGTGGCTTAGGGGACAGGGGGCAGAACTATGGCTACACCTTC.

The chain links TRBV9 to TRBJ1-3, with a weak D call TRBD1 (6 bases). This CDR3 contains 15 residues. With 4 bases removed from V and 0 bases from J, the gap between germline ends came to 11 bases. Germline assignment: CDR1 SGDLS and CDR2 YYNGEE. The DNA of the CDR3 is TGTGCCAGCAGCTCTCTGGACAGCTCTGGAAACACCATATATTTT. Translating gives CASSSLDSSGNTIYF.

The J gene is TRBJ2-1, the V gene TRBV7-2, with 10 nucleotides matching TRBD1. After removal of 5 bases from V and 7 bases from J, the junction contained 2 bases not matched to a gene. Germline V gene sequence: CDR1 SGHTA, CDR2 FQGNSA. The CDR3 has 13 residues. The CDR3 DNA follows: TGTGCCAGCAGCACGGACAGGGGGAATGAGCAGTTCTTC. It translates to CASSTDRGNEQFF.

This rearrangement joins TRBV7-2 to TRBJ2-1; TRBD2 matches at 11 bases. The CDR3 totals 16 residues. Germline values: CDR1 SGHTA, CDR2 FQGNSA. V lost 7 bases to trimming and J lost 12 bases; unmatched junction nucleotides: 17. The CDR3 nucleotides read TGTGCCAGCACAAAGACGCCGGGACTAGCGGAGAACGGGCAGTTCTTC. Translating gives CASTKTPGLAENGQFF.

V usage is TRBV9 and J usage is TRBJ2-1, with TRBD2 matching 12 bases. Germline CDR1 reads SGDLS; CDR2 reads YYNGEE. This CDR3 comprises 18 residues. V shed 0 bases and J 3 bases; nucleotides not matched to a gene: 7. The DNA of the CDR3 is TGTGCCAGCAGCGTAGAAGATACTAGCGGGGGGTACTACAATGAGCAGTTCTTC. It translates to CASSVEDTSGGYYNEQFF.

The V call is TRBV4-2, the J call TRBJ2-5; TRBD2 agrees at 7 bases. The V gene's germline CDR1 is LGHNA and CDR2 YNFKEQ. The V gene end was trimmed by 3 bases and the J gene end by 7 bases; junction bases not matched to a gene: 11. The CDR3 is 15 residues long. The chain's CDR3 is CASSQTGGELGTQYF. The CDR3 bases are TGTGCCAGCAGCCAGACGGGGGGAGAATTGGGGACCCAGTACTTC.

Only a few counts were recorded for this clone. V is TRBV2 and J is TRBJ1-4, with 9 positions matching TRBD1. V trimming: 6 bases; J trimming: 0 bases; junction bases outside the gene matches: 11. Germline loops: CDR1 SNHLY, CDR2 FYNNEI. This CDR3 contains 18 residues. CDR3 sequence reads: CASSPGTGFLATNEKLFF. The CDR3 DNA is TGTGCCAGCAGCCCCGGGACAGGGTTCCTTGCAACTAATGAAAAACTGTTTTTT.

This clone was found a few times. This chain joins TRBV7-9 and TRBJ1-6; 9 bases map to TRBD1. The CDR3 extends over 15 amino acids. The trim removed 3 bases at V and 7 bases at J, leaving 4 bases unmatched. CDR1 SEHNR and CDR2 FQNEAQ come from the germline V gene (reference sequence). CDR3 loop: CASSLRTGENSPLHF. The CDR3 nucleotides read TGTGCCAGCAGCTTGCGGACAGGGGAGAATTCACCCCTCCACTTT.

This chain connects TRBV18 to TRBJ1-2; TRBD1 matches at 8 bases. V trimming: 4 bases; J trimming: 4 bases; junction bases outside the gene matches: 11. CDR1 and CDR2 from the germline V gene are KGHSH and LQKENI. The length of the CDR3 is 16 residues. CDR3: CASSLRTGKDLYGYTF. CDR3 bases: TGTGCCAGCTCACTCAGGACAGGGAAAGATCTCTATGGCTACACCTTC.

The rearrangement links TRBV7-2 to TRBJ1-2; TRBD1 is a possible D gene (5 bases). V shed 5 bases and J shed 4 bases, with 14 bases lying between them. The CDR3 covers 14 residues. Germline CDR1 SGHTA, CDR2 FQGNSA. The CDR3: CASSPGGIGYGYTF. DNA of the CDR3: TGTGCCAGCAGCCCGGGGGGTATCGGCTATGGCTACACCTTC.

The chain joins TRBV6-5 to TRBJ2-3; 9 positions match TRBD2. Germline assignment: CDR1 MNHEY and CDR2 SVGAGI. V lost 5 bases, J lost 5 bases, and 5 bases stayed unmatched. The CDR3 has 14 residues. The CDR3 loop reads CASSAGGSGDTQYF. As DNA, the CDR3 is TGTGCCAGCAGTGCGGGGGGGAGTGGAGATACGCAGTATTTT.

V is TRBV6-5 and J is TRBJ1-1; tentatively, D is TRBD1 (5 bases). CDR3 length equals 15 residues. The germline V gene has CDR1 MNHEY and CDR2 SVGAGI. V was trimmed by 4 bases and J by 6 bases, leaving 18 bases between them. The CDR3 nucleotides are TGTGCCAGCAGTTCCCGTTCTGGAGGGACGGCTGAAGCTTTCTTT. This encodes CASSSRSGGTAEAFF.

The CDR3 spells CASSLLRTFANTIYF. In DNA form, the CDR3 reads TGTGCCAGCAGCTTATTAAGGACTTTTGCAAACACCATATATTTT. The rearrangement uses TRBV7-8 and TRBJ1-3; D is uncertain. The CDR3 is made up of 15 amino acids. Germline CDR1 is SGHVS and CDR2 is FQNEAQ. The V end lost 2 bases, the J end lost 6 bases, and 14 bases lay between the germline ends. Together with reference TRBV7-8 and TRBJ1-3, the CDR3 gives the full variable domain: GAGVSQSPRYKVAKRGQDVALRCDPISGHVSLFWYQQALGQGPEFLTYFQNEAQLDKSGLPSDRFFAERPEGSVSTLKIQRTQQEDSAVYLCASSLLRTFANTIYFGEGSWLTVV.

This chain's CDR3 is CASSYTTGTGGDTGELFF. As DNA, the CDR3 is TGCGCCAGCAGCTATACTACCGGGACAGGGGGCGACACCGGGGAGCTGTTTTTT. The chain couples TRBV5-1 to TRBJ2-2; 12 bases map to TRBD1. The V gene's germline CDR1 is SGHRS and CDR2 YFSETQ. The trim removed 3 bases at V and 3 bases at J, leaving 9 bases unmatched. The CDR3 spans 18 residues.

The genes are TRBV21-1 and TRBJ1-1; the table's D gene call, TRBD1, was not cross checked with the DNA. TRBV21-1 is a pseudogene locus. The CDR3 runs to 19 residues. CDR3 in amino acids: CASSPNIDRGRNLNTEAFF. The CDR3 region has the DNA TGTGCCAGCAGCCCTAACATCGACAGGGGACGAAATTTGAACACTGAAGCTTTCTTT.

V gene TRBV7-3 combines with J gene TRBJ2-2; 7 bases agree with TRBD1. The CDR3 is made up of 16 amino acids. Germline V gene sequence: CDR1 SGHTA, CDR2 FQGTGA. V shed 2 bases, J shed 4 bases, and the junction held 7 bases outside the gene matches. CDR3 sequence reads: CASSLYTGVITGELFF. CDR3 coding DNA: TGTGCCAGCAGCTTATATACAGGGGTAATCACCGGGGAGCTGTTTTTT.

This clone came up once. The V and J genes are TRBV6-5 and TRBJ1-1; 9 positions match TRBD1. Germline V gene sequence: CDR1 MNHEY, CDR2 SVGAGI. J gave up 4 bases and V 7 bases, and 7 bases lay outside the gene matches. This CDR3 region has 14 residues. This chain's CDR3 is CASKNRGRRTEAFF. The DNA of the CDR3 is TGTGCCAGCAAAAACAGGGGGCGGCGCACTGAAGCTTTCTTT.

This clone was found once. The chain links TRBV7-2 to TRBJ2-7; D possibly corresponds to TRBD1 (6 bases). Trimming left V 5 bases short and J 2 bases short, with 13 bases between. Germline CDR1 reads SGHTA; CDR2 reads FQGNSA. The CDR3 contains 14 residues. CDR3 protein: CASSRSQGPYEQYF. The CDR3 DNA follows: TGTGCCAGCAGCCGGTCACAGGGACCCTACGAGCAGTACTTC. Combining the CDR3 with reference TRBV7-2 and TRBJ2-7 gives the whole variable domain GAGVSQSPSNKVTEKGKDVELRCDPISGHTALYWYRQSLGQGLEFLIYFQGNSAPDKSGLPSDRFSAERTGGSVSTLTIQRTQQEDSAVYLCASSRSQGPYEQYFGPGTRLTVT.

The chain combines TRBV4-2 with TRBJ1-1; D might be TRBD1 (5 bases). There are 16 residues in the CDR3. V lost 1 base to trimming and J lost 3 bases, with 15 bases between them. The germline gives CDR1 LGHNA, CDR2 YNFKEQ. This CDR3 is CASSQGDGGQHTEAFF. The CDR3 coding sequence is TGTGCCAGCAGCCAAGGGGACGGGGGTCAGCACACTGAAGCTTTCTTT.

The rearrangement links TRBV5-6 to TRBJ1-2; the match to TRBD1 covers 8 bases. The V gene's germline CDR1 is SGHDT and CDR2 YYEEEE. The CDR3 totals 15 residues. Trimming took 4 bases from V and 0 from J; bases not matched to a gene: 5. CDR3 residues: CASSKTGDPNYGYTF. The CDR3 bases are TGTGCCAGCAGCAAGACAGGGGATCCTAACTATGGCTACACCTTC.

The CDR3 reads CASSFSRGNYEQYF. The CDR3 region has the DNA TGTGCCAGCAGTTTCAGCAGGGGGAACTACGAGCAGTACTTC. This sequence joins TRBV28 and TRBJ2-7; 7 bases match TRBD1. This CDR3 has 14 amino acids. CDR1 and CDR2 (germline): MDHEN, SYDVKM. V shed 3 bases and J 3 bases; nucleotides not matched to a gene: 5.